A selection of T cell receptor beta chains follows, all from one sample in a study of OX40 agonist ivuxolimab in advanced cancers. The table came from immunoSEQ multiplex PCR; TCRdb's copy has only in-frame clones and leaves some out. The sample lists some 30,000 clones, around 87% occurring once. This sample comprised CD4+ or CD8+ T cells sorted from blood, obtained in a trial of the OX40 agonist ivuxolimab. The receptors here all came from an adult with an advanced solid tumor such as melanoma, head and neck, liver or kidney cancer. Each CDR3 is given without its conserved first and last residue. Fields, in order: J gene, V gene, CDR3 protein.

J: TRBJ2-3
V: TRBV7-2
CDR3: ASSNPGGETDADTQY

J: TRBJ2-4
V: TRBV7-3
CDR3: ASSHGPDSIENIQY

J: TRBJ2-7
V: TRBV5-6
CDR3: ASSLWSYEQY

J: TRBJ1-1
V: TRBV27
CDR3: ASSLSGGPTEAF

J: TRBJ2-2
V: TRBV9
CDR3: ASSVGWNTGELF

J: TRBJ2-7
V: TRBV9
CDR3: ASSAGTEQY

J: TRBJ2-2
V: TRBV4-2
CDR3: ASSQVIGDPISSGELF

J: TRBJ1-5
V: TRBV5-6
CDR3: ASSLFRGGGNQPQH

J: TRBJ2-7
V: TRBV6-5
CDR3: ASSYGTWDEQY

J: TRBJ1-2
V: TRBV7-6
CDR3: ASSRTGGPLNYGYT

J: TRBJ2-1
V: TRBV7-9
CDR3: ASTQGGGELHEQF

J: TRBJ1-2
V: TRBV6-1
CDR3: AALSNYGYT

J: TRBJ2-7
V: TRBV27
CDR3: ASSLSRGGYEQY

J: TRBJ2-7
V: TRBV27
CDR3: ASSLYGTSVSYEQY

J: TRBJ1-5
V: TRBV30
CDR3: AWSVGQGNQPQH

J: TRBJ2-7
V: TRBV5-1
CDR3: ASSLELSYEQY

J: TRBJ2-1
V: TRBV27
CDR3: ASRTGGSEQF

J: TRBJ2-7
V: TRBV19
CDR3: ASSIAASSYEQY

J: TRBJ1-1
V: TRBV19
CDR3: ASSISEYMNTEAF

J: TRBJ1-3
V: TRBV27
CDR3: ASTHPQGTGNTIY

J: TRBJ2-7
V: TRBV11-1
CDR3: ASSSGVYQYEQY

J: TRBJ1-2
V: TRBV10-3
CDR3: AIQGGNYGYT

J: TRBJ2-7
V: TRBV21-1
CDR3: ASGDRGDEQY

J: TRBJ2-1
V: TRBV19
CDR3: ASTPGGLREQF

J: TRBJ1-1
V: TRBV9
CDR3: ASSVADGFTEAF

J: TRBJ1-5
V: TRBV6-1
CDR3: ASSVRAQGNQPQH

J: TRBJ2-1
V: TRBV21-1
CDR3: ARRDIRQLAGTSVSNEQF

J: TRBJ2-1
V: TRBV27
CDR3: ASSFRNEQF

J: TRBJ2-7
V: TRBV7-9
CDR3: ASSPKVQDRWKDEQY

J: TRBJ2-4
V: TRBV18
CDR3: ASSQPTGGRSKNIQY

J: TRBJ2-7
V: TRBV29-1
CDR3: SVEGLADPYEQY

J: TRBJ2-3
V: TRBV5-4
CDR3: ASSQTSGLVDTQY

J: TRBJ2-1
V: TRBV19
CDR3: ASSIGTGSWNEQF

J: TRBJ2-5
V: TRBV11-3
CDR3: ASSERGVQETQY

J: TRBJ2-1
V: TRBV29-1
CDR3: SVARENNEQF

J: TRBJ2-4
V: TRBV5-6
CDR3: ASSLVRTSGKNIQY

J: TRBJ1-2
V: TRBV14
CDR3: ASKPFGGFYGYT

J: TRBJ2-1
V: TRBV11-3
CDR3: ASSLSKTAASNEQF

J: TRBJ1-5
V: TRBV29-1
CDR3: SVDQGSGQPQH

J: TRBJ2-2
V: TRBV28
CDR3: ASSLTSGSGELF

J: TRBJ2-7
V: TRBV7-8
CDR3: ASSLAAPGQEVEQY

J: TRBJ2-5
V: TRBV7-8
CDR3: ASSLAGRAYQETQY

J: TRBJ2-1
V: TRBV6-4
CDR3: ASSDRSGSSYEQF

J: TRBJ2-1
V: TRBV4-1
CDR3: ASSQEELGNEQF

J: TRBJ1-6
V: TRBV18
CDR3: ASSPSKVHWSPLH

J: TRBJ2-1
V: TRBV14
CDR3: ASSGGGYSYNEQF

J: TRBJ2-2
V: TRBV28
CDR3: ASSLARTGELF

J: TRBJ1-4
V: TRBV19
CDR3: ASSTGTGVEKLF

J: TRBJ1-4
V: TRBV7-8
CDR3: ASSPTGVNEKLF

J: TRBJ1-1
V: TRBV4-2
CDR3: ASSTRTGNAEAF